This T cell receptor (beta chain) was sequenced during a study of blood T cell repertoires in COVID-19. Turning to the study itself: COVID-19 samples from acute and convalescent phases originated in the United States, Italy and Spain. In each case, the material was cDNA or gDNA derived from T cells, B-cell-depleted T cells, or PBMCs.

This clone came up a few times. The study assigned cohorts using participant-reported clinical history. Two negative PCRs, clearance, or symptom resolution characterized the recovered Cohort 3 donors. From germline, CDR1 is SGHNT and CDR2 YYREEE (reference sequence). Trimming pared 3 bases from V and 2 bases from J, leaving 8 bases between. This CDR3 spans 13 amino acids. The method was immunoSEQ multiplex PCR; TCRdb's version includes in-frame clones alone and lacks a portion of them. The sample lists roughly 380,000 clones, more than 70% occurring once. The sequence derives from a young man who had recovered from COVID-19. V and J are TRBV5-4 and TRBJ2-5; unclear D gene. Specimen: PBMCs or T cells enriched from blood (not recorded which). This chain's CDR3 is CASSSTEQETQYF. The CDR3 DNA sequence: TGTGCCAGCAGCTCAACAGAACAAGAGACCCAGTACTTC.